This paragraph covers one TCR beta chain sequence. Its antigen remains unidentified. Genomic DNA acted as the template from which TCR beta VDJ combination and CDR3 sequence profiling were carried out. TCRdb reanalysed the reads using MiXCR and keeps one entry per CDR3 protein. The repertoire includes around 190,000 distinct CDR3 sequences, roughly half of them detected once, and roughly 15% sits in the top ten. This specimen belongs to a study of CD8+CD57+ T cells in acquired aplastic anemia. In the study overall: Healthy donor CD4+ cell samples had a mean of roughly 9.9 million reads. Study-level points and caveats: Patients and controls shared twenty-nine CD8+ CDR3 sequences.

Germline V gene lookup returns CDR1 LGHNA and CDR2 YSLEER. The ends were cut back, 1 base at V and 9 bases at J, with 13 bases in the middle. The CDR3 contains 15 residues. This chain connects TRBV4-3 to TRBJ1-6, with D perhaps TRBD1 (6 bases). This TCR derives from a human donor in good health, serving as a control. Material for sequencing was sorted CD4+, CD8+, or CD8+CD57+ T cells (not recorded which) from PBMCs. The CDR3: CASSQAGGDGSPLHF. CDR3 sequence (DNA): TGCGCCAGCAGCCAAGCTGGGGGCGACGGTTCACCCCTCCACTTT.